The T cell receptor beta chain described here comes from a study of CDR3 diversity in severe acne. Each CDR3 protein gets one entry after TCRdb re-called the PCR reads with MiXCR. The repertoire consists of about 90,000 distinct CDR3 sequences, with roughly half occurring once and the leading ten covering around 10%. V shed 6 bases, J shed 12 bases, and the junction held 13 bases outside the gene matches. Germline values: CDR1 MNHGY, CDR2 SVAAGI. CDR3 length: 15 residues. This chain connects TRBV6-9 to TRBJ2-3, with TRBD2 matching 12 bases. This TCR came from a male donor in good health, serving as a control. Sequences were obtained from blood. Here the CDR3 DNA reads TGTGCCAGCAGCCCTCGACTAGCGGGGGCTGACCCACAGTATTTT. This sequence encodes CASSPRLAGADPQYF.